This T cell receptor beta chain derives from a study of blood T cells in healthy people across ages (dated by TCRdb to between 2015 and 2017). Turning to the overall study: In model experiments, roughly one uniquely barcoded TCR beta cDNA molecule per two T cells was captured by template switching. Using deep sequencing normalized with unique cDNA molecular identifiers, the study measured how TCR beta repertoire diversity changes with age. The donors were split into four age groups: young (average roughly 15 years), middle-aged (roughly 40), aged (approximately 60) and long-lived (approximately 80). To avoid experimental bias, donors of different ages were randomly spread across the sequencing lanes. The study analyzed two additional independent replicas of 1 million unique cDNA reads from the same blood draw for two donors, one aged 18 to 29 and one aged 80 or older. General findings and caveats noted by the study authors: There was a strong correlation between observed TCR beta diversity and the percentage of naive T cells measured by flow cytometry. Because the CMV infection status of the donors was unknown, age-related changes in expanded clonotypes may potentially have been confounded. Compared with the aged group, the long-lived group had more naive CD4+ T cells, fewer expanded clones and increased TCR diversity, a pattern suggesting age selection. Estimates of total diversity based on one million sequenced T cells were regarded as lower bounds and as underestimates. Observed TCR beta diversity per million T cells fell roughly linearly with age, and a significant reduction was already apparent by age around 40. Because profiling used bulk unsorted PBMCs, naive and antigen-experienced compartments could not be compared conclusively.

The donors were roughly 40 Caucasian individuals from Russia, aged roughly 6 to 100 years, who were systemically healthy. Each donor gave ten milliliters of peripheral blood, collected into EDTA-treated Vacutainer tubes. Ficoll-Paque density-gradient centrifugation was used to isolate PBMCs, with at least 6.5 million per sample. Total RNA, at least 6 micrograms per sample, was extracted from PBMCs with Trizol reagent. Naive CD45RAhigh/CD27high T cell percentages were measured by flow cytometry on a PBMC aliquot from every donor. The library was obtained by 5' RACE. The sequencer listed for this sample is Illumina HiSeq 2500. The second PCR ran for about 6 to 12 cycles and used a J-beta primer mix along with a sample-barcoded 5' primer. Each TCR beta cDNA molecule received a unique molecular identifier from a template-switch 5' adaptor carrying 12 random nucleotides. Each sample yielded at least 2.5 million CDR3-containing paired-end reads. First-strand cDNA was synthesized from all RNA with the Mint cDNA synthesis kit, primed by a TRBC-specific oligonucleotide. Following uracil-DNA glycosylase treatment, a first 18-cycle PCR with universal primers M1SS and BC2_uni_R was performed on all cDNA. On the authors' methods: Each sample was normalized by randomly selecting 1 million high-quality reads, each carrying a distinct molecular identifier. Instead of being binned into consensus sequences, reads that shared molecular identifiers were thrown out. MiTCR, run with a Q25 quality threshold and the strictest error-elimination algorithm, handled CDR3 identification, clonotype clustering and error correction. A nonparametric unseen species model with Euler transformation was used to estimate lower-bound total TCR beta diversity. TCRdb took the public reads, trimmed them with fastp at Q25, ran MiXCR for clone calling and kept in-frame beta chains. For every CDR3 protein sequence, its rows merge into one entry that carries the most common genes and DNA. The V and J calls, along with clone size, are taken from TCRdb and not from the paper's own processing. The sample contains hundreds of thousands of distinct CDR3 sequences, 56% of them found a single time. The ten largest clones capture 25% to 30% of the sample.

Compared with germline, V lacks 0 bases and J lacks 6 bases; bases without a gene match: 0. The germline V gene encodes CDR1 LNHNV and CDR2 YYDKDF (reference sequence). Including the terminal cysteine and phenylalanine, the CDR3 comprises 13 residues. CDR3 DNA only is kept here, 39 bases in frame from base 1. In regard to this clonotype: Its antigen remains unidentified. No clone much larger than this one lies a single base away; base qualities are absent.

This receptor chain uses TRBV15 and TRBJ1-2; 8 nucleotides in the junction match TRBD1. The sequenced sample was blood. The TCR was taken from a man aged 35 to 55 in good health. CDR3 region: CATSRDRGHGYTF. The DNA reads as follows: TGTGCCACCAGCAGAGACAGGGGGCATGGCTACACCTTC. Supplemented by the reference TRBV15 and TRBJ1-2 proteins around the CDR3, the complete variable domain is DAMVIQNPRYQVTQFGKPVTLSCSQTLNHNVMYWYQQKSSQAPKLLFHYYDKDFNNEADTPDNFQSRRPNTSFCFLDIRSPGLGDTAMYLCATSRDRGHGYTFGSGTRLTVV.